This T cell receptor (beta chain) comes out of a study of immune evolution from preneoplasia to lung adenocarcinoma (dated by TCRdb to the early 2020s). About the full investigation: HLA loss of heterozygosity was observed in about 7%, 15% and 30% of AIS, MIA and ADC lesions, respectively, and was not observed in any AAH lesions. According to the study, some 110 samples went through TCR sequencing. Whole exome sequencing and methylation data from the same cohort of nodules were integrated with the immune data. Resected precursor lesions (AAH, AIS, MIA) and invasive adenocarcinomas were compared with paired morphologically normal lung tissue. The TCR sequencing data were obtained from 51 patients. The overall cohort was made up of over 40 patients with pulmonary nodules who had surgical resection. POLYSOLVER was used to infer class I HLA alleles from exome data, and LOHHLA was used to detect allele-specific HLA loss. Immune contexture across lung adenocarcinoma precursors and invasive adenocarcinoma was profiled using immune gene expression, TCR sequencing and multiplex immunofluorescence. The sample size depended on which specimens were available, not on a prior power calculation.

The germline V gene sets CDR1 to SGHDT and CDR2 to YYEEEE. Its CDR3 holds 15 amino acids, cysteine through phenylalanine. Solely the CDR3 DNA is kept, with 45 bases framed from the first base. Trimming costs V 3 bases and J 7 bases, and their ends lie 19 bases apart. Overall study outcomes, separate from this receptor: Findings were based on association rather than direct causation; larger cohorts with long-term follow-up and longitudinal biopsies were deemed needed. Because all patients were from Japan and China, applicability to Western populations was uncertain. Compared with EGFR-mutant or double wild-type lesions, KRAS-mutant nodules had the highest T cell clonality. Normal lung had the highest top T cell clone frequencies, which appeared to decline progressively from AAH through AIS, MIA and invasive adenocarcinoma. Normal lung showed the highest clonality, whereas later-stage lesions appeared to have higher T cell density and diversity but lower clonality.

Resection was performed on patients in Japan or China between the mid-2010s and the late 2010s. Two lung cancer pathologists independently reviewed H&E slides to confirm the histologic diagnosis of every case. Macro-dissection after pathologic assessment enriched premalignant or tumor cells for nucleic acid extraction. DNA was isolated from FFPE tissue using the AllPrep DNA/RNA FFPE Kit. Using the immunoSEQ hsTCRbeta Kit, TCR beta CDR3 regions were sequenced from DNA. Per the original workflow: The ImmunoSEQ Analyzer was used to analyse the TCR sequencing data. T cell clonality was defined as 1 minus Pielou's evenness, calculated on productive rearrangements. T cell diversity was measured with the inverse Simpson index on productive templates. T cell density was TCR beta template counts normalized to usable DNA, estimated by amplifying and sequencing housekeeping genes. TCR metrics were compared across histologic stages using two-sided Kruskal-Wallis tests. Not all clones reach the TCRdb copy of this immuneACCESS table, which keeps in-frame sequences only. Checked studies attribute under half of the gap to unresolved V genes and leave the rest unexplained. V and J calls and clone size follow that table, whereas D and trimming were derived from the DNA. This sample lists about 4,900 clones; 85% to 90% were detected once. The ten largest clones take up around 1.9% of the sample.

On this clone itself: This clone's antigen is unknown. No base-level quality is on record; no much larger clone is a single base apart.

The chain is encoded by TRBV5-6 joined to TRBJ1-2; a tentative D match to TRBD1 spans 6 bases. Sequenced input: FFPE atypical adenomatous hyperplasia tissue from the lung. According to the study, the label for this sample's cell subset or site signals: atypical adenomatous hyperplasia (AAH), lung preneoplasia. The receptor comes from a person aged 65 to 79 with lung adenocarcinoma. The CDR3 corresponds to CASSYLVGAQSGYTF. The DNA reads TGTGCCAGCAGCTATTTGGTGGGGGCGCAAAGTGGCTACACCTTC. The full variable domain, completed from the reference TRBV5-6 and TRBJ1-2 proteins outside the CDR3, reads DAGVTQSPTHLIKTRGQQVTLRCSPKSGHDTVSWYQQALGQGPQFIFQYYEEEERQRGNFPDRFSGHQFPNYSSELNVNALLLGDSALYLCASSYLVGAQSGYTFGSGTRLTVV.